This T cell receptor beta chain was obtained from a study of T cells in Graves' hyperthyroidism and ophthalmopathy. About the study: Pretreatment peripheral blood was obtained at initial diagnosis.

TCR beta CDR3 region amplification was performed from RNA transcripts. In the first-round RT-PCR of the TCR CDR3, the HTBI primer set was used. One entry per CDR3 protein results from TCRdb running MiXCR on the multiplex PCR reads. Here the sample spans over 650,000 distinct CDR3 sequences, over 15% being singletons. This CDR3 comprises 14 residues. The V gene lost 4 bases and the J gene lost 3 bases, with 9 bases spanning the gap. CDR1 is MNHNS, CDR2 SASEGT, per germline. Overall study results and limits: Ophthalmopathy and stable hyperthyroidism were separated by a 13 V-J model.

About this clonotype itself: Its cognate antigen is unknown.

Every diagnosis used clinical symptoms, serum thyroxine and TRAb, thyroid ultrasound and orbital computed tomography. Source material: blood. This TCR came from a man aged 18 to 29 with Graves' hyperthyroidism. This chain connects TRBV6-1 to TRBJ1-4, with a tentative D call TRBD1 (5 bases). The CDR3 spells CASSASTANEKLFF. In DNA form, the CDR3 reads TGTGCCAGCAGTGCCTCGACAGCTAATGAAAAACTGTTTTTT.